The next 7 T cell receptor beta chains were all read from a single sample in a study of blood T cells in healthy people across ages. The authors ran a second PCR of about 7 to 12 cycles using a sample-barcoded 5' primer and a J-beta primer mix. In TCRdb, the 5' RACE reads were re-called with MiXCR into one record per CDR3 protein. The sample includes about 640,000 distinct CDR3 sequences, roughly 53% of them seen just once. Specimen: blood. The receptors derive from a man between 60 and 75 years old in good health.

V usage is TRBV20-1 and J usage is TRBJ2-7, with 12 bases lining up with TRBD2. The tail of the sequence fits TRBJ2-5 better, so the J call may be wrong. Germline lookup yields CDR1 DFQATT and CDR2 SNEGSKA (reference sequence). The CDR3 loop spans 16 amino acids. The DNA of the CDR3 is TGCAGTGCTAGACTAGCGGGGGGGCTCTCCCTCGAGACCCAGTACTTC. Translation: CSARLAGGLSLETQYF.

This clonotype has a single count. The V and J genes are TRBV5-1 and TRBJ1-1, with D tentatively TRBD1 (5 bases). The CDR3 consists of 14 residues. In germline, CDR1 is SGHRS, CDR2 YFSETQ. V lost 4 bases, J lost 0 bases, and 10 bases lay in between. The CDR3 loop reads CASSQTVMNTEAFF. CDR3 coding DNA: TGCGCCAGCAGCCAGACAGTTATGAACACTGAAGCTTTCTTT. Filled out from reference TRBV5-1 and TRBJ1-1, the complete variable domain reads KAGVTQTPRYLIKTRGQQVTLSCSPISGHRSVSWYQQTPGQGLQFLFEYFSETQRNKGNFPGRFSGRQFSNSRSEMNVSTLELGDSALYLCASSQTVMNTEAFFGQGTRLTVV.

The V call is TRBV28, the J call TRBJ2-6; 10 bases match TRBD1. Trimming took 5 bases from V and 4 from J; bases not matched to a gene: 11. This CDR3 region has 18 residues. CDR1 is MDHEN, CDR2 SYDVKM, per germline. Here the CDR3 DNA reads TGTGCCAGCAGTCTTGACTTGACAGGGGGCACCGGGGCCAACGTCCTGACTTTC. This encodes CASSLDLTGGTGANVLTF.

This chain uses TRBV6-1 with TRBJ2-5; 7 nucleotides align to TRBD1. The CDR3 length is 20 residues. Losses at the gene ends were 4 bases for V and 6 bases for J; bases not matched to a gene: 26. CDR1 and CDR2 from the germline V gene are MNHNS and SASEGT. The CDR3 coding sequence is TGTGCCAGCAGTGCACGATCCGATCCCGGGACAGTGGATCTCCGGAAGACCCAGTACTTC. Amino acid sequence: CASSARSDPGTVDLRKTQYF.

Points on this clonotype: One end of the junction fails to match germline, which may point to a read error. DNA of the CDR3: TGTGCCAGCAGTTTAATAAAGGGGGCAGATGCGCAGTATTTT. Its translation: CASSLIKGADAQYF. The chain has TRBV12-3 or TRBV12-4 and TRBJ2-3; TRBD1 matches 7 bases. The CDR3 extends over 14 amino acids.

The V and J genes are TRBV29-1 and TRBJ2-1; the D gene is possibly TRBD2 (6 bases). Trimming pared 6 bases from V and 0 bases from J, leaving 9 bases between. The CDR3 has 13 residues. Germline V gene lookup returns CDR1 SQVTM and CDR2 ANQGSEA. CDR3 sequence: CSVELASYNEQFF. In nucleotides, the CDR3 is TGCAGCGTGGAACTAGCCTCCTACAATGAGCAGTTCTTC.

V gene TRBV11-2 combines with J gene TRBJ2-3, with D perhaps given as TRBD1 or TRBD2 (6 bases each). Deletions cut 5 bases from V and 2 bases from J, with 14 bases between. Germline V gene lookup returns CDR1 SGHAT and CDR2 FQNNGV. This CDR3 spans 15 amino acids. DNA for the CDR3: TGTGCCAGCAGCATCCCGGGGGCCTACACAGATACGCAGTATTTT. Its protein product is CASSIPGAYTDTQYF.